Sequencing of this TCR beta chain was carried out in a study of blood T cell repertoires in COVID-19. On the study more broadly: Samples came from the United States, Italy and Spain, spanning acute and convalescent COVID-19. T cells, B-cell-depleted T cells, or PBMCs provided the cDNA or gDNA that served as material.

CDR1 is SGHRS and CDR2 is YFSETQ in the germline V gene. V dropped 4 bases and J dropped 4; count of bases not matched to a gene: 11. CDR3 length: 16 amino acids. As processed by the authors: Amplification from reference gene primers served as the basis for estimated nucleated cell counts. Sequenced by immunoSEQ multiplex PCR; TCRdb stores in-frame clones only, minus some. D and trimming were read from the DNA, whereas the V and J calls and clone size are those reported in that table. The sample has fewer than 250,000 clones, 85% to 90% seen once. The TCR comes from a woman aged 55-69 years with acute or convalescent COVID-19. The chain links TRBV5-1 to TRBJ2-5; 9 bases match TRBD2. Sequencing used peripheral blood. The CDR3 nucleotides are TGCGCCAGCAGCCCTAAGAGCGGGGGGCGGATAGAGACCCAGTACTTC. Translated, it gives CASSPKSGGRIETQYF.